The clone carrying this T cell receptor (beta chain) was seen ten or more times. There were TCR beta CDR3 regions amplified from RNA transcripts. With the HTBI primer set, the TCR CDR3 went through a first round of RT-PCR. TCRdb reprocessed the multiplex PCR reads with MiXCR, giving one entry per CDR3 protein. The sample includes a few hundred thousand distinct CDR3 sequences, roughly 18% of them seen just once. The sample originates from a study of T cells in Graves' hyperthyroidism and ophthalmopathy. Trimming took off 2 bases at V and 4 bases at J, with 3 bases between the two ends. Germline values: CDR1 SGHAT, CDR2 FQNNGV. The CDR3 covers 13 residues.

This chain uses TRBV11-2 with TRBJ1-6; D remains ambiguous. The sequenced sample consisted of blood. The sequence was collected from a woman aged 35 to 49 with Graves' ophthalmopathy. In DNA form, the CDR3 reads TGTGCCAGCAGCTTATCTTATAATTCACCCCTCCACTTT. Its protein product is CASSLSYNSPLHF.